This T cell receptor beta chain was identified during a study of response to subunit inactivated influenza vaccine. Study-wide results and limits: There was a suggestion from the authors that each seasonal influenza vaccination recruits few new T cells.

This clonotype was seen a few times. As yet, its antigen is unknown. MiXCR was run by TCRdb on the RT-PCR reads, yielding one entry per CDR3 protein. The sample contains roughly 570,000 distinct CDR3 sequences, approximately 12% of which appear only once. CDR1 is MNHEY, CDR2 SMNVEV, per germline (reference sequence). Deletions cut 3 bases from V and 2 bases from J, with 8 bases between. There are 14 residues in the CDR3. The genes are TRBV27 and TRBJ2-1; D not certain. The sample here was PBMCs from blood, taken more than 35 days after vaccination. The clonotype comes from a man aged 50-60 years who received an inactivated influenza vaccine. The CDR3 region has the DNA TGTGCCAGCAGTTTGGCCCACACCTACAATGAGCAGTTCTTC. It specifies CASSLAHTYNEQFF.